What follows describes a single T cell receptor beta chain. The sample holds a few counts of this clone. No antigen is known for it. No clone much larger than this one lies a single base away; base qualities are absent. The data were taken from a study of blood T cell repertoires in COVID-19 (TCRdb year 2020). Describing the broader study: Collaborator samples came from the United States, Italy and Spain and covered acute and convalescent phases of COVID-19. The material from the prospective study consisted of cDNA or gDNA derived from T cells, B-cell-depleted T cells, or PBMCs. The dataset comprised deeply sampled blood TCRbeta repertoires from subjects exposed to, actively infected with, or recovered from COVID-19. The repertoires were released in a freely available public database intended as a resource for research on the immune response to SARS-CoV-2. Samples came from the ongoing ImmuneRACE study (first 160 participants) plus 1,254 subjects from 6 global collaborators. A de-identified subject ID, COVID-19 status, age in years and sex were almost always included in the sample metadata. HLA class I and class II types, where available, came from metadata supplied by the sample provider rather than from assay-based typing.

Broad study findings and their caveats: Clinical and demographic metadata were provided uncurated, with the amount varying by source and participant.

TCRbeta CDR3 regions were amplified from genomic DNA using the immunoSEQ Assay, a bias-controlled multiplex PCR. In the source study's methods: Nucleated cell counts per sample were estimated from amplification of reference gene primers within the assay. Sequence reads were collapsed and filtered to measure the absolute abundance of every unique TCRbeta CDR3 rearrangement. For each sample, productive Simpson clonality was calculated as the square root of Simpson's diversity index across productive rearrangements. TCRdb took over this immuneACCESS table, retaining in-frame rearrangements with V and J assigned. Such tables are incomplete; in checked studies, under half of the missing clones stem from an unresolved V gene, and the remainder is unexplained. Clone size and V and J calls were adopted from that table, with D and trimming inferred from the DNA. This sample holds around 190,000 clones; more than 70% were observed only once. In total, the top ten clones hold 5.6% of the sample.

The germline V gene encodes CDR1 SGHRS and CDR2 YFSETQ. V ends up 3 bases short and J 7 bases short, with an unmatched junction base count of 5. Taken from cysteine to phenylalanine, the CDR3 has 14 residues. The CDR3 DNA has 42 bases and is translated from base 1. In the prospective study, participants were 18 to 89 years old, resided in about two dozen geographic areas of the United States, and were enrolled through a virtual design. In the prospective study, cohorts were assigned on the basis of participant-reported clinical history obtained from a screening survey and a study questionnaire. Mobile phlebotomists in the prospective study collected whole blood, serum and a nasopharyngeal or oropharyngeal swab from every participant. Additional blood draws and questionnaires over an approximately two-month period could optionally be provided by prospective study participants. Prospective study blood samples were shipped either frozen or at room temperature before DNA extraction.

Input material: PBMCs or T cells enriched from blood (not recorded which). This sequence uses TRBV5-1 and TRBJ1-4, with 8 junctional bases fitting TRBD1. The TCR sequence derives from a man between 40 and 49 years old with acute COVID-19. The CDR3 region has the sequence CASSSGGMVEKLFF. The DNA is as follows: TGCGCCAGCAGCTCAGGGGGCATGGTTGAAAAACTGTTTTTT.